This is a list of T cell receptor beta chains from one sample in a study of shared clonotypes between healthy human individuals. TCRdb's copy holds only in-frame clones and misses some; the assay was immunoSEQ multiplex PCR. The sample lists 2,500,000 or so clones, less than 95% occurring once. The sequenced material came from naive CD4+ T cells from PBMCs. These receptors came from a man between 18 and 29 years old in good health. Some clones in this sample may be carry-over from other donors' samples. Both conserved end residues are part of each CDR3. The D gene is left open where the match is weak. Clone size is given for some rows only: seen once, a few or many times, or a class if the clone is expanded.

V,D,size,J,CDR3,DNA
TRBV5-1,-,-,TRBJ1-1,CASSFDGGDTEAFF,TGCGCCAGCAGCTTTGATGGAGGGGACACTGAAGCTTTCTTT
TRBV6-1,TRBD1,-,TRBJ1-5,CASRQGQPQPQHF,TGTGCCAGCAGACAGGGGCAACCCCAGCCCCAGCATTTT
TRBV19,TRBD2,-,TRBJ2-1,CASRHLAGAPDEQFF,TGTGCCAGTAGGCATCTAGCGGGAGCGCCGGATGAGCAGTTCTTC
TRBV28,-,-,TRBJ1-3,CASSTRTVSRLNF,TGTGCCAGCAGTACCCGGACGGTCTCAAGGTTGAATTTT
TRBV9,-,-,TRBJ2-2,CASSVAGAANTGELFF,TGTGCCAGCAGCGTAGCGGGAGCGGCGAACACCGGGGAGCTGTTTTTT
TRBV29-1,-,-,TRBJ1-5,CSVEEDRGQPQHF,TGCAGCGTTGAAGAGGACAGAGGTCAGCCCCAGCATTTT
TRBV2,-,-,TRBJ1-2,CASRVGRSNYGYTF,TGTGCCAGCAGGGTCGGACGATCAAACTATGGCTACACCTTC
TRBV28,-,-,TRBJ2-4,CASNEPPAPIQYF,TGTGCCAGCAACGAACCCCCAGCACCCATTCAGTACTTC
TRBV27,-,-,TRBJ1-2,CASSTRGGGNYGYTF,TGTGCCAGCAGTACCCGAGGGGGTGGAAACTATGGCTACACCTTC
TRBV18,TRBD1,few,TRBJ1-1,CASSDEPGQGTEAFF,TGTGCCAGCTCAGACGAGCCGGGACAGGGCACTGAAGCTTTCTTT
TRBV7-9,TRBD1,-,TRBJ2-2,CASSLDRGNTGELFF,TGTGCCAGCAGCTTAGACAGGGGAAACACCGGGGAGCTGTTTTTT
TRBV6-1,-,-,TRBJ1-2,CASSEMGLGPYF,TGTGCCAGCAGCGAGATGGGGCTGGGACCCTACTTC
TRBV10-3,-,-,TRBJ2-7,CAISENPGAGDEQYF,TGTGCCATCAGTGAGAATCCAGGGGCCGGCGACGAGCAGTACTTC
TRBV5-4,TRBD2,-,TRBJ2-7,CASSYSSGRTYEQYF,TGTGCCAGCAGCTACTCTAGCGGGAGAACCTACGAGCAGTACTTC
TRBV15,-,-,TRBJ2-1,CATSSRRGPQVNEQFF,TGTGCCACCAGCAGTCGCCGAGGCCCCCAGGTCAATGAGCAGTTCTTC
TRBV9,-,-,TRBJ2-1,CASSVVGSPYNEQFF,TGTGCCAGCAGCGTAGTAGGGTCGCCCTACAATGAGCAGTTCTTC
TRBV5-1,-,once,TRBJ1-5,CASSTGPQTNDNQPQHF,TGCGCCAGCAGCACCGGGCCCCAGACGAACGACAATCAGCCCCAGCATTTT
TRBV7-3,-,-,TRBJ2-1,CASSLFGWNEQFF,TGTGCCAGCAGCTTATTCGGTTGGAATGAGCAGTTCTTC
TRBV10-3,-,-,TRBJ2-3,CATSDPSGLVGTQYF,TGTGCCACCAGCGACCCCTCTGGCCTCGTAGGTACGCAGTATTTT
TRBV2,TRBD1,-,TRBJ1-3,CASNDRGFSGNTIYF,TGTGCCAGCAACGACAGGGGCTTCTCTGGAAACACCATATATTTT
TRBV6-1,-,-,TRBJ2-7,CASSEPGQSYEQYF,TGTGCCAGCAGTGAACCAGGCCAATCCTACGAGCAGTACTTC
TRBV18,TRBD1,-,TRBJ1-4,CASSPWTGSNEKLFF,TGTGCCAGCTCACCTTGGACAGGTTCAAATGAAAAACTGTTTTTT
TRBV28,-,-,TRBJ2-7,CASSPQGLQTGYEQYF,TGTGCCAGCAGTCCGCAGGGACTTCAGACGGGCTACGAGCAGTACTTC
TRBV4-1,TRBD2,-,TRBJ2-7,CASSQVSLAGTSYEQYF,TGCGCCAGCAGCCAAGTGAGTCTAGCGGGGACCTCCTACGAGCAGTACTTC
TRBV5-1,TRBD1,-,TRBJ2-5,CASTTGQGSLYQETQYF,TGCGCCAGCACCACAGGACAGGGGTCCCTGTACCAAGAGACCCAGTACTTC
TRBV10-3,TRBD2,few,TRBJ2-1,CAISASGTYNEQFF,TGTGCCATCAGTGCTAGCGGGACTTACAATGAGCAGTTCTTC
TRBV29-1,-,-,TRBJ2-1,CSVGGRSYNEQFF,TGCAGCGTCGGAGGGCGCTCCTACAATGAGCAGTTCTTC
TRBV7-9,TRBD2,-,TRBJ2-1,CASSLWLADSYNEQFF,TGTGCCAGCAGCTTATGGCTAGCGGACTCCTACAATGAGCAGTTCTTC
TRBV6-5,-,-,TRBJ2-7,CASSPVAGQPYEQYF,TGTGCCAGCAGCCCTGTTGCAGGACAGCCCTACGAGCAGTACTTC
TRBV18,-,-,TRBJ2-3,CASSTDPGMQYF,TGTGCCAGCTCAACCGACCCTGGGATGCAGTATTTT
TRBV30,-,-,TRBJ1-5,CAWSAGSFQPQHF,TGTGCCTGGAGCGCAGGGAGCTTTCAGCCCCAGCATTTT
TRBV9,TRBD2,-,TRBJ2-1,CASSGPGGSGTYNEQFF,TGTGCCAGCAGCGGGCCGGGGGGTAGCGGGACCTACAATGAGCAGTTCTTC
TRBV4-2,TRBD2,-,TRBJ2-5,CASSQDRGLTSGKETQYF,TGTGCCAGCAGCCAAGATAGGGGTTTGACTAGCGGGAAAGAGACCCAGTACTTC
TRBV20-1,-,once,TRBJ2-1,CSAVAEQFF,TGCAGTGCCGTGGCGGAGCAGTTCTTC
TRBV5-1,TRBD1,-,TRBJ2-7,CASSHKTGQVSSYEQYF,TGCGCCAGCAGCCATAAAACGGGACAGGTTTCCTCCTACGAGCAGTACTTC
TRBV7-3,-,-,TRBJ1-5,CASSLSGGPQHF,TGTGCCAGCAGCTTAAGCGGAGGGCCCCAGCATTTT
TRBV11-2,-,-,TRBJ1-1,CASSVAGLNTEAFF,TGTGCCAGCAGCGTGGCAGGGTTGAACACTGAAGCTTTCTTT
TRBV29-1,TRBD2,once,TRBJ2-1,CSGCRLAGGNNEQFF,TGCAGCGGTTGCCGACTAGCGGGAGGGAACAATGAGCAGTTCTTC
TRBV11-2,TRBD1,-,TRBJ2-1,CASSKNRGNEQFF,TGTGCCAGCAGCAAAAACAGGGGGAATGAGCAGTTCTTC
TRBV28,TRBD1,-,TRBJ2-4,CASSQTGTGENIQYF,TGTGCCAGCAGTCAAACCGGGACAGGGGAAAACATTCAGTACTTC
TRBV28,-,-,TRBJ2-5,CASSLGGIPGREAIGVPQETQYF,TGTGCCAGCAGTTTAGGCGGCATCCCGGGACGAGAGGCCATAGGGGTCCCACAAGAGACCCAGTACTTC
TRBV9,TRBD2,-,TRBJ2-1,CASSVGLAGVSYNEQFF,TGTGCCAGCAGCGTCGGACTAGCGGGAGTTTCCTACAATGAGCAGTTCTTC
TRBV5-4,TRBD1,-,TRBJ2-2,CASSSKKDRGLAGELFF,TGTGCCAGCAGCTCAAAAAAGGACAGGGGGCTCGCCGGGGAGCTGTTTTTT
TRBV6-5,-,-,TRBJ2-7,CASSYYPSSYEQYF,TGTGCCAGCAGTTACTACCCGAGCTCCTACGAGCAGTACTTC
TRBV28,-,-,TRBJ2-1,CASSFGWASASYEQFF,TGTGCCAGCAGCTTCGGGTGGGCTAGCGCTAGCTATGAGCAGTTCTTC
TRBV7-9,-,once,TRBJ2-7,CASSSTTGTIYEQYF,TGTGCCAGCAGCTCAACTACCGGGACGATCTACGAGCAGTACTTC
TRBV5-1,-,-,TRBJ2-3,CASSWVGATSTDTQYF,TGCGCCAGCAGCTGGGTAGGGGCGACTAGCACAGATACGCAGTATTTT
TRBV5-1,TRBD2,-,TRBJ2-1,CASSFSGRTSNEQFF,TGCGCCAGCAGCTTTAGCGGGAGGACCTCCAATGAGCAGTTCTTC